The 4 T cell receptor beta chains reported below all come from one sample, sequenced in a study of technical replicates of blood from a few donors. Here immunoSEQ multiplex PCR was the method, and the copy in TCRdb shows in-frame clones only, minus some. In the table there are about 74,000 clones, roughly 94% of which are singletons. Sequences were obtained from T cells isolated from PBMCs. Every receptor here comes from a human donor in good health.

This clone has just one count. The J gene is TRBJ1-5, the V gene TRBV6-6; D ambiguous. The V end was cut by 5 bases, the J end by 0 bases, with 11 bases between. The CDR3 consists of 15 residues. The V gene's germline CDR1 is MNHNY and CDR2 SVGAGI (reference sequence). CDR3 nucleotide sequence: TGTGCCAGCAGTCCTACTACGGGTAGCAATCAGCCCCAGCATTTT. Protein: CASSPTTGSNQPQHF.

V gene TRBV10-3 combines with J gene TRBJ2-1, with 13 positions matching TRBD2. The germline V gene encodes CDR1 ENHRY and CDR2 SYGVKD. Germline trimming cut 4 bases from V and 3 bases from J; bases unmatched to any gene: 15. This CDR3 is built from 20 residues. The CDR3 reads CAISGTPLAGGPQVYNEQFF. DNA of the CDR3: TGTGCCATCAGTGGAACGCCACTAGCGGGGGGGCCTCAGGTCTACAATGAGCAGTTCTTC.

The chain couples TRBV28 to TRBJ1-5; tentative D call: TRBD1 (5 bases). The germline V gene has CDR1 MDHEN and CDR2 SYDVKM. The V gene lost 5 bases and the J gene lost 6 bases, with 17 bases spanning the gap. The CDR3 totals 15 residues. CDR3 residues: CASSEDTGGPQPQHF. In DNA, the CDR3 is TGTGCCAGCAGTGAGGACACGGGGGGACCTCAGCCCCAGCATTTT.

J is TRBJ1-1 and V is TRBV7-8; D uncertain. Germline assignment: CDR1 SGHVS and CDR2 FQNEAQ. This CDR3 has 12 residues. V was cut by 2 bases and J by 3 bases, with 4 bases left in between. The chain's CDR3 is CASSLSDTEAFF. The CDR3, as DNA: TGTGCCAGCAGCTTATCTGACACTGAAGCTTTCTTT.